Listed below are T cell receptor beta chains from one sample, sequenced in a study of tumor-infiltrating lymphocytes in primary liver carcinoma. TCRdb analysed the multiplex PCR reads with MiXCR anew, one entry per CDR3 protein. The sample yields about 330,000 distinct CDR3 sequences, about 65% seen once. Sequenced input: peripheral blood. All receptors come from a middle-aged man with primary liver carcinoma and hepatitis B virus infection. CDR3s include the opening cysteine and the closing phenylalanine or tryptophan. A D gene is named only where the DNA matches it firmly. Size is stated for part of the rows, as once, few or many counts, or as a class when the clone is expanded.

CDR3aa	CDR3nt	j_gene	v_gene	abundance	d_gene
CASSLAELNRVGSYEQYF	TGCGCCAGCAGCTTGGCGGAGCTCAACAGGGTGGGCTCCTACGAGCAGTACTTC	TRBJ2-7	TRBV5-1	-	-
CASSILGRDYSNQPQHF	TGTGCCAGTAGTATTTTAGGCAGGGACTATAGCAATCAGCCCCAGCATTTT	TRBJ1-5	TRBV19	-	-
CASSRNVGLNNYNEQFF	TGCGCCAGCAGCCGAAACGTAGGACTAAATAACTACAATGAGCAGTTCTTC	TRBJ2-1	TRBV4-1	-	-
CASTPVSENTEAFF	TGTGCCAGCACCCCTGTGTCGGAAAACACTGAAGCTTTCTTT	TRBJ1-1	TRBV28	-	-
CASTISAMGPTDTQYF	TGTGCCAGCACCATATCCGCTATGGGACCCACAGATACGCAGTATTTT	TRBJ2-3	TRBV12-3/TRBV12-4	-	-
CASSLGVRAKNIQYF	TGTGCCAGCAGCTTGGGTGTCCGCGCCAAGAACATTCAGTACTTC	TRBJ2-4	TRBV11-3	-	-
CASSPRAGEGEQFF	TGTGCCAGCTCCCCTAGGGCAGGGGAGGGTGAGCAGTTCTTC	TRBJ2-1	TRBV11-2	-	-
CASSWTGEVGNQYF	TGTGCCAGCAGTTGGACCGGAGAAGTTGGCAATCAGTACTTC	TRBJ2-4	TRBV6-1	-	-
CASSSPSSGYEQYF	TGTGCCAGCAGCTCCCCCTCTAGCGGTTACGAGCAATACTTC	TRBJ2-7	TRBV11-2	once	TRBD2
CASRRTRFGEQFF	TGCGCCAGCAGAAGAACTAGGTTCGGTGAGCAGTTCTTC	TRBJ2-1	TRBV10-1	few	-
CASSEIRGQSNQPQHF	TGTGCCAGCAGTGAAATAAGGGGACAGAGCAATCAGCCCCAGCATTTT	TRBJ1-5	TRBV6-1	many	TRBD1
CAISGGREGNEQFF	TGTGCCATCAGTGGGGGCAGGGAAGGGAATGAGCAGTTCTTC	TRBJ2-1	TRBV10-3	-	-
CASSLGLHERYF	TGTGCCAGCAGCCTAGGGCTCCACGAGCGGTACTTC	TRBJ2-7	TRBV11-1	few	-
CVTTARLAGTTGELFF	TGTGTCACGACGGCCCGGTTAGCGGGAACCACCGGGGAGCTGTTTTTT	TRBJ2-2	TRBV11-2	once	TRBD2
CASSGGGGTDLTDMQYF	TGTGCCAGCAGCGGAGGTGGTGGGACAGACCTCACAGATATGCAGTATTTT	TRBJ2-3	TRBV5-4	-	TRBD1
CASSFGTDSYEQYF	TGTGCCAGCAGCTTCGGGACTGACAGCTACGAGCAGTACTTC	TRBJ2-7	TRBV7-9	-	-
CASSLRTANYGYTF	TGTGCCAGCAGTCTGCGGACAGCCAACTATGGCTACACCTTC	TRBJ1-2	TRBV6-1	-	-
CASNLAPTGGDEKLFF	TGTGCCAGCAACCTAGCCCCAACAGGGGGGGATGAAAAACTGTTTTTT	TRBJ1-4	TRBV5-4	few	TRBD1
CASSGQGGTGELFF	TGTGCCAGCAGTGGACAGGGAGGGACCGGGGAGCTGTTTTTT	TRBJ2-2	TRBV6-2/TRBV6-3	many	-
CASNPGLAGTETQYF	TGTGCCAGCAACCCAGGGCTAGCGGGAACAGAAACGCAGTATTTT	TRBJ2-3	TRBV6-5	once	TRBD2
CASRARTGSIKEELFF	TGTGCCAGCAGAGCAAGGACAGGCAGTATCAAGGAAGAACTGTTTTTT	TRBJ1-4	TRBV2	once	TRBD1
CASSLTPTGVPAEQYF	TGTGCCAGCAGCCTCACCCCGACAGGGGTACCGGCCGAGCAGTACTTC	TRBJ2-7	TRBV6-6	many	TRBD1
CSVVISGGFSEALF	TGCAGCGTTGTAATCTCAGGGGGTTTTTCCGAAGCTCTCTTT	TRBJ1-1	TRBV29-1	-	TRBD1
CASSLITSESEQFF	TGCGCCAGCAGCTTGATTACTAGCGAGTCTGAGCAGTTCTTC	TRBJ2-1	TRBV5-1	-	TRBD2
CASSSSTQANTGELFF	TGTGCCAGCAGCTCCTCGACACAAGCGAACACCGGGGAGCTGTTTTTT	TRBJ2-2	TRBV11-2	-	-
CASSRRGTSCYNEQFF	TGTGCCAGCAGCCGCCGCGGGACTAGCTGCTACAATGAGCAGTTCTTC	TRBJ2-1	TRBV13	once	TRBD2
CASTRWVAGELFF	TGTGCCAGCACGAGGTGGGTCGCCGGCGAGCTGTTTTTT	TRBJ2-2	TRBV11-2	-	-
CASSPVAGGPYEQFF	TGTGCCAGCAGTCCCGTAGCGGGAGGGCCCTATGAGCAGTTCTTC	TRBJ2-1	TRBV6-5	many	TRBD2
CAHGRGASTDTQYF	TGTGCCCATGGCCGGGGCGCCTCCACAGATACGCAGTATTTT	TRBJ2-3	TRBV28	few	-